These 23 T cell receptor beta chains share one sample of origin, sequenced in a study of early T cells in non-severe SARS-CoV-2 infection. TCRdb independently ran MiXCR on the 5' RACE reads; one entry per CDR3 protein. The sample lists 85,000 to 100,000 distinct CDR3 sequences, around 16% seen once, with around 5% in the top ten. The sample in question was whole blood, obtained at baseline. The receptors were sampled from an adult who was a healthcare worker with PCR-confirmed SARS-CoV-2 infection or an uninfected control (not recorded which).

V and J are TRBV7-6 and TRBJ2-3, with 7 bases identical to TRBD1. The CDR3 runs to 15 residues. J gave up 4 bases and V 1 base, and 5 bases lay outside the gene matches. From germline, CDR1 is SGHVS and CDR2 FNYEAQ. For the CDR3, the DNA is TGTGCCAGCAGCTTAGTGACAGGGCGCGCAGATACGCAGTATTTT. Encoded protein: CASSLVTGRADTQYF.

This clonotype turned up a few times. V and J are TRBV20-1 and TRBJ1-4; 8 bases line up with TRBD1. The V gene's germline CDR1 is DFQATT and CDR2 SNEGSKA (reference sequence). This CDR3 is built from 17 residues. The ends lost 0 bases at V and 0 bases at J; junction bases unmatched: 6. CDR3 region: CSARDRTGLTTNEKLFF. CDR3 bases: TGCAGTGCTAGAGACCGGACAGGGTTGACAACTAATGAAAAACTGTTTTTT.

J is TRBJ2-3 and V is TRBV11-2; D is uncertain. The ends were cut back, 0 bases at V and 3 bases at J, with 4 bases in the middle. The V gene's germline CDR1 is SGHAT and CDR2 FQNNGV. The CDR3 runs to 13 residues. This CDR3 is CASSLDRTDTQYF. The CDR3 nucleotides are TGTGCCAGCAGCTTAGACAGGACAGATACGCAGTATTTT.

There are many counts of this clonotype. The chain couples TRBV20-1 to TRBJ2-3; weak D call: TRBD2 (6 bases). V was shortened by 1 base and J by 5 bases, with 10 bases between the two germline ends. This CDR3 comprises 13 residues. Germline-derived CDR1 and CDR2 are DFQATT and SNEGSKA (reference sequence). DNA of the CDR3: TGCAGTGCTAGAGTCCAGGGAGGAGATACGCAGTATTTT. Amino acids: CSARVQGGDTQYF.

V gene TRBV7-2 combines with J gene TRBJ2-6; D call uncertain. The germline V gene encodes CDR1 SGHTA and CDR2 FQGNSA. V shed 2 bases and J shed 11 bases, with 10 bases lying between them. The length of the CDR3 is 13 residues. The chain's CDR3 is CASSLRAAHVLTF. DNA of the CDR3: TGTGCCAGCAGCTTAAGGGCCGCCCACGTCCTGACTTTC.

The chain couples TRBV7-3 to TRBJ2-1; a possible D gene is TRBD2 (6 bases). V gave up 4 bases and J gave up 1 base, with 8 bases separating them. Germline V CDR1 and CDR2: SGHTA, FQGTGA. CDR3 length: 14 amino acids. CDR3 in DNA: TGTGCCAGCAGCTCTGGACTATCCTACAATGAGCAGTTCTTC. This codes for CASSSGLSYNEQFF.

This clonotype showed up just a few times. The chain carries TRBV7-8 and TRBJ2-5; D might be TRBD2 (7 bases). Trimming left V 5 bases short and J 9 bases short, with 16 bases between. Germline CDR1 is SGHVS and CDR2 is FQNEAQ. The CDR3 has 13 residues. The DNA of the CDR3 is TGTGCCAGCAGCCCCGGGGGGCTTTCGGCCCAGTACTTC. This encodes CASSPGGLSAQYF. Complete variable domain (other parts from reference TRBV7-8 and TRBJ2-5): GAGVSQSPRYKVAKRGQDVALRCDPISGHVSLFWYQQALGQGPEFLTYFQNEAQLDKSGLPSDRFFAERPEGSVSTLKIQRTQQEDSAVYLCASSPGGLSAQYFGPGTRLLVL.

This clonotype was counted ten times or more. V usage is TRBV28 and J usage is TRBJ2-4, with 7 positions matching TRBD2. CDR3 length equals 14 residues. The V gene's germline CDR1 is MDHEN and CDR2 SYDVKM. With V trimmed by 5 bases and J by 4 bases, 5 bases remained unmatched. CDR3: CASSGAAGKNIQYF. As DNA, the CDR3 is TGTGCCAGCAGTGGCGCAGCGGGGAAAAACATTCAGTACTTC.

This clonotype was recorded at least ten times. This chain connects TRBV28 to TRBJ1-1, with TRBD1 matching over 9 bases. CDR1 is MDHEN and CDR2 is SYDVKM in the germline V gene. After removal of 5 bases from V and 1 base from J, the junction contained 5 bases not matched to a gene. The length of the CDR3 is 15 residues. This CDR3 reads CASSLPTGGNTEAFF. The CDR3 coding sequence is TGTGCCAGCAGTCTTCCGACAGGGGGGAACACTGAAGCTTTCTTT.

The sample holds one count of this clonotype. The chain has TRBV7-9 and TRBJ1-4; TRBD1 matches 7 bases. The CDR3 has 15 amino acids. Looked up from germline, CDR1 is SEHNR and CDR2 is FQNEAQ (reference sequence). V lost 5 bases and J lost 5; bases outside the gene matches: 8. The CDR3 sequence: CASSTLTGKNEKLFF. CDR3 sequence (DNA): TGTGCCAGCAGCACGTTGACAGGGAAAAATGAAAAACTGTTTTTT.

This clonotype was found a few times. The chain carries TRBV7-9 and TRBJ2-5, with TRBD1 matching over 9 bases. Germline-derived CDR1 and CDR2 are SEHNR and FQNEAQ (reference sequence). The CDR3 contains 15 residues. The trim removed 4 bases at V and 5 bases at J, leaving 8 bases unmatched. Written as DNA, the CDR3 is TGTGCCAGCAGCTCAGGGGGGACAGGGAAGGAGACCCAGTACTTC. Translating gives CASSSGGTGKETQYF.

A few counts support this clonotype. The J gene is TRBJ2-3, the V gene TRBV7-9; 8 nucleotides match TRBD2. This CDR3 has 16 amino acids. Losses at the gene ends were 1 base for V and 5 bases for J; bases not matched to a gene: 8. Germline assignment: CDR1 SEHNR and CDR2 FQNEAQ (reference sequence). CDR3 nucleotide sequence: TGTGCCAGCAGCTTAGATTACGGGACTAGTCTAGATACGCAGTATTTT. Encoded protein: CASSLDYGTSLDTQYF.

V is TRBV4-2 and J is TRBJ2-5; TRBD2 might be the D (5 bases). The ends were cut back, 0 bases at V and 7 bases at J, with 6 bases in the middle. The CDR3 has 12 residues. Germline V CDR1 and CDR2: LGHNA, YNFKEQ. CDR3 DNA sequence: TGTGCCAGCAGCCAAGATGGGAGGACCCAGTACTTC. Amino acid sequence: CASSQDGRTQYF.

The sample holds many counts of this clonotype. The chain employs TRBV12-3 or TRBV12-4 and TRBJ2-1, with D unresolved. This CDR3 is built from 14 residues. V lost 5 bases and J lost 3, with 11 bases in between. CDR3 protein: CASSPTSLYNEQFF. The CDR3 nucleotides read TGTGCCAGCAGTCCCACTTCACTCTACAATGAGCAGTTCTTC.

This clonotype came up many times. The rearrangement uses TRBV7-2 and TRBJ1-3; no clear D gene. The germline gives CDR1 SGHTA, CDR2 FQGNSA. The CDR3 extends over 12 amino acids. The V gene lost 2 bases and the J gene lost 4 bases, with 3 bases spanning the gap. This chain's CDR3 is CASSLRGNTIYF. Written as DNA, the CDR3 is TGTGCCAGCAGCTTAAGAGGAAACACCATATATTTT.

V is TRBV27 and J is TRBJ2-2; 7 bases match TRBD1. Germline V gene data show CDR1 as MNHEY and CDR2 as SMNVEV (reference sequence). V lost 5 bases and J lost 6; bases outside the gene matches: 6. The CDR3 is 14 amino acids. CDR3 coding DNA: TGTGCCAGCAGTGTGACAGGGCGAGCCGGGGAGCTGTTTTTT. This translates into CASSVTGRAGELFF.

This clonotype was observed at least ten times. The chain links TRBV10-3 to TRBJ2-1; 11 bases are shared with TRBD1. The CDR3 is 15 residues long. Germline V lookup: CDR1 ENHRY, CDR2 SYGVKD. V shed 6 bases and J 8 bases; nucleotides not matched to a gene: 9. The CDR3 coding sequence is TGTGCCATCAGAGACAAGGGACAGGGGGGCGATGAGCAGTTCTTC. Its protein is CAIRDKGQGGDEQFF.

CDR3: CASSILAGEYSEQYF. CDR3 DNA sequence: TGTGCCAGCAGTATACTAGCGGGAGAATATAGCGAGCAGTACTTC. The chain carries TRBV12-3 or TRBV12-4 and TRBJ2-7; TRBD2 matches at 11 bases. The CDR3 totals 15 residues. Trimming removed 5 bases from V and 6 bases from J; junction bases left unmatched: 9.

The chain is built from TRBV19 and TRBJ2-2, with a weak D call TRBD1 (5 bases). CDR1 LNHDA and CDR2 SQIVND come from the germline V gene (reference sequence). CDR3 length: 14 amino acids. V lost 6 bases to trimming and J lost 3 bases, with 11 bases between them. CDR3 protein: CASRDKTYTGELFF. The CDR3 bases are TGTGCCAGTAGGGACAAGACTTACACCGGGGAGCTGTTTTTT.

This clonotype came up many times. This sequence joins TRBV28 and TRBJ2-5; no definite D call. The CDR3 loop spans 15 amino acids. The V gene lost 1 base and the J gene lost 2 bases, with 11 bases spanning the gap. CDR1 and CDR2 (germline): MDHEN, SYDVKM. CDR3 sequence reads: CASSLYRSLQETQYF. In nucleotides, the CDR3 is TGTGCCAGCAGTTTATATCGGAGCCTGCAAGAGACCCAGTACTTC.

The chain links TRBV7-9 to TRBJ1-3; no reliable D call. Germline V gives CDR1 SEHNR, CDR2 FQNEAQ (reference sequence). Trimming cost V 1 base and J 8 bases, with 9 bases left between them. CDR3 length: 13 amino acids. The DNA for the CDR3 is TGTGCCAGCAGCTTAGAGGGTTTGGACACCATATATTTT. Its translation: CASSLEGLDTIYF.

The chain uses TRBV7-9 and TRBJ1-1; D is undetermined. V lost 5 bases and J 7 bases, leaving 17 bases between the germline ends. The CDR3 has 14 residues. The germline V gene encodes CDR1 SEHNR and CDR2 FQNEAQ (reference sequence). The CDR3 here is CASSEKRTRGEAFF. CDR3 bases: TGTGCCAGCAGCGAAAAACGGACCCGAGGTGAAGCTTTCTTT.

The J gene is TRBJ1-1, the V gene TRBV28, with D tentatively TRBD1 (6 bases). CDR1 is MDHEN and CDR2 is SYDVKM in the germline V gene. V was pared by 5 bases and J by 0 bases, with 10 bases between. This CDR3 spans 14 amino acids. CDR3 bases: TGTGCCAGCAGTATAACAGGGATGAACACTGAAGCTTTCTTT. This gives the protein CASSITGMNTEAFF. The full variable domain, with the rest looked up from reference TRBV28 and TRBJ1-1, is DVKVTQSSRYLVKRTGEKVFLECVQDMDHENMFWYRQDPGLGLRLIYFSYDVKMKEKGDIPEGYSVSREKKERFSLILESASTNQTSMYLCASSITGMNTEAFFGQGTRLTVV.